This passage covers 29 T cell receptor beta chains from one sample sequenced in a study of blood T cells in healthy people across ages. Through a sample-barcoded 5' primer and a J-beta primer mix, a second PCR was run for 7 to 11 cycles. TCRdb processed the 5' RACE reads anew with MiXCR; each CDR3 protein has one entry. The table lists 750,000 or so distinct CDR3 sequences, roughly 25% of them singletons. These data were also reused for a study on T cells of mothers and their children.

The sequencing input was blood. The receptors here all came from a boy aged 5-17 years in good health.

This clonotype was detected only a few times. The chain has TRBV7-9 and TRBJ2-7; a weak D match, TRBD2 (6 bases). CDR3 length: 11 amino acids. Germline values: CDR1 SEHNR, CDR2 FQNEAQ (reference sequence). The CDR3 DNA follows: TGTGCTAGCGGAAGGTTTGGAGAGCAGTACTTC. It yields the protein CASGRFGEQYF. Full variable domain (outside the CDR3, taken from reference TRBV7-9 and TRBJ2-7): DTGVSQNPRHKITKRGQNVTFRCDPISEHNRLYWYRQTLGQGPEFLTYFQNEAQLEKSRLLSDRFSAERPKGSFSTLEIQRTEQGDSAMYLCASGRFGEQYFGPGTRLTVT.

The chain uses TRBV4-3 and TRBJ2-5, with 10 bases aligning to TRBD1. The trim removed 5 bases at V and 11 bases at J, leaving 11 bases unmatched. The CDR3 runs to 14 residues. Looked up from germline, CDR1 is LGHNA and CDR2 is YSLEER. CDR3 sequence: CASSFGQGGYQQYF. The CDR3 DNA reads TGCGCCAGCAGCTTCGGACAGGGGGGGTACCAGCAGTACTTC.

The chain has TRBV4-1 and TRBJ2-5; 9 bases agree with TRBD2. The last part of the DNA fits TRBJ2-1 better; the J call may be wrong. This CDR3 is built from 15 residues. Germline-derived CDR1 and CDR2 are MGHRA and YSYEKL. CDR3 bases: TGCGCCAGCAGCCAAGCTAGCGGGATCCGGGATGAGCAGTTCTTC. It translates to CASSQASGIRDEQFF.

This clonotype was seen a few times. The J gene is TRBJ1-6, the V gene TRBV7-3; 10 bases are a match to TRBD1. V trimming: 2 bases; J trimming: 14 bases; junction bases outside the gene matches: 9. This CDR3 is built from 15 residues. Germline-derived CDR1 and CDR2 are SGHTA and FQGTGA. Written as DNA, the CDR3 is TGTGCCAGCAGCTTAGGGGGACAGGGGAGGGACACCCTCCACTTT. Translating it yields CASSLGGQGRDTLHF.

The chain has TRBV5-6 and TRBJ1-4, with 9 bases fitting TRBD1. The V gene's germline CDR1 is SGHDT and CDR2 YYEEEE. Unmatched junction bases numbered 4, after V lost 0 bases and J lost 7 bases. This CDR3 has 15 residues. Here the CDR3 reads CASSLVDRGSEKLFF. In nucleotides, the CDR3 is TGTGCCAGCAGCTTGGTCGACAGGGGGTCTGAAAAACTGTTTTTT. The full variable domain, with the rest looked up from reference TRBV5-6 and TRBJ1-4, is DAGVTQSPTHLIKTRGQQVTLRCSPKSGHDTVSWYQQALGQGPQFIFQYYEEEERQRGNFPDRFSGHQFPNYSSELNVNALLLGDSALYLCASSLVDRGSEKLFFGSGTQLSVL.

The CDR3 DNA reads as TGTGCCACCAGCCAGGGACCCTACGAGCAGTACTTC. Translating gives CATSQGPYEQYF. The gene calls are TRBV24-1 and TRBJ2-7; tentatively, D is TRBD1 or TRBD2 (5 bases each). Germline CDR1 reads KGHDR; CDR2 reads SFDVKD. CDR3 size: 12 residues. V was pared by 7 bases and J by 2 bases, with 8 bases between.

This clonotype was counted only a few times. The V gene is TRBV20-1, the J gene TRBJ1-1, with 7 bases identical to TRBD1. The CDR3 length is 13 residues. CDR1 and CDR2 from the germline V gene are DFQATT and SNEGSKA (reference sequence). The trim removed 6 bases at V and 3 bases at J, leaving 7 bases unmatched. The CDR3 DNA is TGCAGTGCCGTGACAGGGTTGGACACTGAAGCTTTCTTT. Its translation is CSAVTGLDTEAFF.

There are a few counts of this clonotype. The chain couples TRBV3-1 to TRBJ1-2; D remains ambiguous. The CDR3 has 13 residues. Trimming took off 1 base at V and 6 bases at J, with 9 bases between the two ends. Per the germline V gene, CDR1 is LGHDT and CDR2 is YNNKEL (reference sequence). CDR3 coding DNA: TGTGCCAGCAGCCAAGGACCAGGTAATGGCTACACCTTC. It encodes CASSQGPGNGYTF. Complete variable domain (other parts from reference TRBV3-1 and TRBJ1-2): DTAVSQTPKYLVTQMGNDKSIKCEQNLGHDTMYWYKQDSKKFLKIMFSYNNKELIINETVPNRFSPKSPDKAHLNLHINSLELGDSAVYFCASSQGPGNGYTFGSGTRLTVV.

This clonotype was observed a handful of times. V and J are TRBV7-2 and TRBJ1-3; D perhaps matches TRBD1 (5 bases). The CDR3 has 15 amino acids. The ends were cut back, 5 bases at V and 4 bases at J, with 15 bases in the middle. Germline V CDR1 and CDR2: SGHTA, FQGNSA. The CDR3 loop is CASSERGTTGNTIYF. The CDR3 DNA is TGTGCCAGCAGCGAAAGAGGGACTACAGGAAACACCATATATTTT. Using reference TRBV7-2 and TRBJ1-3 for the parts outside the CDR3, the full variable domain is GAGVSQSPSNKVTEKGKDVELRCDPISGHTALYWYRQSLGQGLEFLIYFQGNSAPDKSGLPSDRFSAERTGGSVSTLTIQRTQQEDSAVYLCASSERGTTGNTIYFGEGSWLTVV.

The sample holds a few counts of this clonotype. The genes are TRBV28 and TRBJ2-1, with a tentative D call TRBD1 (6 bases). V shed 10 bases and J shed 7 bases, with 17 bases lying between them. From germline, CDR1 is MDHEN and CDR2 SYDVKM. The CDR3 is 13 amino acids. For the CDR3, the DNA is TGTGCCACCCGGGACACGGGATTGAATGAGCAGTTCTTC. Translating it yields CATRDTGLNEQFF.

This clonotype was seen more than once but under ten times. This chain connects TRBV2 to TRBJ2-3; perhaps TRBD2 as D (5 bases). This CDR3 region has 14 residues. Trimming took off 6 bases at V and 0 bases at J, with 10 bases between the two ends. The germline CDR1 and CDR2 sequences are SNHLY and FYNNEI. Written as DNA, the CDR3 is TGTGCCAGCAGACGGGGTACTAGCACAGATACGCAGTATTTT. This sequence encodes CASRRGTSTDTQYF.

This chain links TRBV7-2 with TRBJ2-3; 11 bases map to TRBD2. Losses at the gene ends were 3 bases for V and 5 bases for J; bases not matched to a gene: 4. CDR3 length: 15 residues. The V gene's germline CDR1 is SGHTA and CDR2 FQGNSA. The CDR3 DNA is TGTGCCAGCAGCTTCCTAGCGGGAGGCGGAGATACGCAGTATTTT. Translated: CASSFLAGGGDTQYF.

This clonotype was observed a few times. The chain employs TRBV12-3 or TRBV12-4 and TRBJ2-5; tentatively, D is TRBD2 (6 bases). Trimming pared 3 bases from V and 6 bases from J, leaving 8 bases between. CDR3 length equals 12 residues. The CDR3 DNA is TGTGCCAGCAGTTTGGACTACCAGACCCAGTACTTC. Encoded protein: CASSLDYQTQYF.

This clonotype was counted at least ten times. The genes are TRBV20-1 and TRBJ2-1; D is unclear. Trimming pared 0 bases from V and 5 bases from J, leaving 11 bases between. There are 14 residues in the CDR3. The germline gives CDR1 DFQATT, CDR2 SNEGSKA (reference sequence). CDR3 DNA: TGCAGTGCTAGAGATCGGGCAGAAAACAATGAGCAGTTCTTC. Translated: CSARDRAENNEQFF.

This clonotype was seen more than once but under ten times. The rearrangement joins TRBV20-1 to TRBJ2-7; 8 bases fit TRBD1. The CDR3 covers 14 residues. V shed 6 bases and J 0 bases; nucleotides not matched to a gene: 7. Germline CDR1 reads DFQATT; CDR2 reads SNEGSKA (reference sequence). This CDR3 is CSASDRGLSYEQYF. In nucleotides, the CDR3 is TGCAGTGCAAGCGACAGGGGTCTCTCCTACGAGCAGTACTTC.

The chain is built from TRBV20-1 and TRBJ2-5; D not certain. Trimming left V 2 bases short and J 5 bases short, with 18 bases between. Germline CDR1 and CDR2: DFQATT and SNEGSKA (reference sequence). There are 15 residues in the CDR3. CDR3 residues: CSARSYGANWETQYF. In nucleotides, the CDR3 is TGCAGTGCTAGATCATATGGAGCCAACTGGGAGACCCAGTACTTC.

Written as DNA, the CDR3 is TGTGCCAGCAGTTTAACTAGCGGGAGGGTAGGGGAGACCCAGTACTTC. Translation gives CASSLTSGRVGETQYF. This rearrangement joins TRBV12-3 or TRBV12-4 to TRBJ2-5; TRBD2 agrees at 13 bases. Trimming at V came to 2 bases and at J to 5 bases, leaving 5 bases not matched to a gene. The CDR3 covers 16 residues.

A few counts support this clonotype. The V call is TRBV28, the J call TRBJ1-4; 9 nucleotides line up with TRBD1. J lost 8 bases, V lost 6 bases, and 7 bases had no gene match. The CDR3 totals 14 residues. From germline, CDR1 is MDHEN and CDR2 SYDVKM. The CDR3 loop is CASRGTGLREKLFF. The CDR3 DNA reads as TGTGCCAGCAGGGGGACAGGGTTGAGGGAAAAACTGTTTTTT. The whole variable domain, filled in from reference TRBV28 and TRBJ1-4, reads DVKVTQSSRYLVKRTGEKVFLECVQDMDHENMFWYRQDPGLGLRLIYFSYDVKMKEKGDIPEGYSVSREKKERFSLILESASTNQTSMYLCASRGTGLREKLFFGSGTQLSVL.

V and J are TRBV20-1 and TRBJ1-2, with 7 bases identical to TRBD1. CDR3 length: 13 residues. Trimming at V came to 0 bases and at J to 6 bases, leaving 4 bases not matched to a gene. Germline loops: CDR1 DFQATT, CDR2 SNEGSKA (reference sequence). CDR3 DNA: TGCAGTGCTAGAGACCCTACAGGGGATGGCTACACCTTC. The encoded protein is CSARDPTGDGYTF.

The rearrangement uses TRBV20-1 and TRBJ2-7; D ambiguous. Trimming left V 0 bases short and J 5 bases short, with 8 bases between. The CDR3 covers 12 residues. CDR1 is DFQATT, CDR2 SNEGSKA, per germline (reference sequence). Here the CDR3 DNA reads TGCAGTGCTAGAGATTCCGGCAACGAGCAGTACTTC. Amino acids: CSARDSGNEQYF.

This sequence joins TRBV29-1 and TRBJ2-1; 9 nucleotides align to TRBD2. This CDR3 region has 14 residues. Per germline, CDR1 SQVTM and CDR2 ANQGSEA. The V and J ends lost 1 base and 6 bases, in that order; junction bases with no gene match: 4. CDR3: CSVEGLAGSNEQFF. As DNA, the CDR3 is TGCAGCGTTGAAGGGCTAGCGGGATCCAATGAGCAGTTCTTC.

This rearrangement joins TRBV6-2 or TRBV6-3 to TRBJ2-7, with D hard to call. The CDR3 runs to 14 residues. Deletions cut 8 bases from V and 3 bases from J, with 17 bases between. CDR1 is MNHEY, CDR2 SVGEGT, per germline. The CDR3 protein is CASGDRDHFYEQYF. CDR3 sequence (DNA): TGTGCCAGCGGAGATAGAGACCACTTCTACGAGCAGTACTTC.

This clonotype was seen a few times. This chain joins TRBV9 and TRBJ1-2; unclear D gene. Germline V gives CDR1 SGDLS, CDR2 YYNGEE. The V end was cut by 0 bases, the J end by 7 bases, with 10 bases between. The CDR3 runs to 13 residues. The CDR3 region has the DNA TGTGCCAGCAGCGTAGGTGGGAATGGTGGCTACACCTTC. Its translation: CASSVGGNGGYTF.

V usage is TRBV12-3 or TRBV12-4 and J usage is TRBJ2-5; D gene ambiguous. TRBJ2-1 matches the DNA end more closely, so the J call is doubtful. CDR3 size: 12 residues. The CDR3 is CASSQDLTQQFF. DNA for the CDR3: TGTGCCAGCAGTCAGGACCTGACCCAGCAGTTCTTC.

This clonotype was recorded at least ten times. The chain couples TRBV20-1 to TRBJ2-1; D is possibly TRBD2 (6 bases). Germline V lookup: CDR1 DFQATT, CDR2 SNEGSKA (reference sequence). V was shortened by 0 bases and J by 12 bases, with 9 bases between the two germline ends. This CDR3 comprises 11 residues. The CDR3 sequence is CSARDNGGQFF. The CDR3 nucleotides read TGCAGTGCTAGAGATAACGGGGGGCAGTTCTTC.

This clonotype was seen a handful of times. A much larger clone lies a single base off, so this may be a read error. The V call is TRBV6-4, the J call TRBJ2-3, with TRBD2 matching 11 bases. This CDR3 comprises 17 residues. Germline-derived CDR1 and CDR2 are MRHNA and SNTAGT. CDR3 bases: TGTGCCGGCAGTGACGCCGCTAGCGGGGGGACTTCAGATACGCAGTATTTT. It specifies CAGSDAASGGTSDTQYF.

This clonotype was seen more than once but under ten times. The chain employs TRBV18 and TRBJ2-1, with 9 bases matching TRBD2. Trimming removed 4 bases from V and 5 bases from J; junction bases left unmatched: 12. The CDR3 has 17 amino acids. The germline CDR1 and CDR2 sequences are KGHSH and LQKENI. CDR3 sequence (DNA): TGTGCCAGCTCACGATACGGGTTGACTAGCGGCAACAATGAGCAGTTCTTC. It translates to CASSRYGLTSGNNEQFF. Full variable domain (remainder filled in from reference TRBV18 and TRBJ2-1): NAGVMQNPRHLVRRRGQEARLRCSPMKGHSHVYWYRQLPEEGLKFMVYLQKENIIDESGMPKERFSAEFPKEGPSILRIQQVVRGDSAAYFCASSRYGLTSGNNEQFFGPGTRLTVL.

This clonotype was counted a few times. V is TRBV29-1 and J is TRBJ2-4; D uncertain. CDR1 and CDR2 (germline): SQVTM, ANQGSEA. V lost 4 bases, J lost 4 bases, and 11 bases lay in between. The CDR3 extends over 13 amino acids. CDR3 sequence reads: CSVAGFMKNIQYF. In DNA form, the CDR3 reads TGCAGCGTTGCCGGGTTTATGAAAAACATTCAGTACTTC.

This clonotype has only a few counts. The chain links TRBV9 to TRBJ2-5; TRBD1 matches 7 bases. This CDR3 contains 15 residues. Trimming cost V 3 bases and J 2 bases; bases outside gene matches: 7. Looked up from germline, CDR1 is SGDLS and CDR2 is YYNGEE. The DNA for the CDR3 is TGTGCCAGCAGCGCCCACGGGACAGAGCAAGAGACCCAGTACTTC. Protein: CASSAHGTEQETQYF.